This T cell receptor (beta chain) is from a study of OX40 agonist ivuxolimab in advanced cancers. Study context: Three patients got partial responses; one had hepatocellular carcinoma and two had cutaneous melanoma.

Per germline, CDR1 MDHEN and CDR2 SYDVKM. The junction had 9 bases not matched to a gene; V was cut back by 6 bases and J by 4 bases. The CDR3 sequence is 15 residues long. On cycle 4 day 1 and cycle 7 day 1, as well as at baseline, blood was sampled. Sequencing used immunoSEQ multiplex PCR; TCRdb keeps in-frame clones, though not all of them. The sample lists tens of thousands of clones; around four fifths were seen once. In regard to this clone: Antigen: not known.

Study results and caveats: Partial responders dosed at 0.1-3.0 mg/kg displayed clonal expansion ranking among the lowest.

The rearrangement joins TRBV28 to TRBJ1-2, with 9 nucleotides matching TRBD1. This TCR was sampled from an adult with an advanced solid tumor such as melanoma, head and neck, liver or kidney cancer. Sequenced here: CD4+ or CD8+ T cells sorted from blood, sampled in a trial of the OX40 agonist ivuxolimab. The CDR3 spells CASSLGRTGAYGYTF. The CDR3, as DNA: TGTGCCAGCAGCTTAGGGAGGACAGGGGCCTATGGCTACACCTTC.